The clone carrying this T cell receptor beta chain appeared a few times. This record belongs to a study of patients and donors after allogeneic stem cell transplantation. From germline, CDR1 is DFQATT and CDR2 SNEGSKA (reference sequence). The CDR3 extends over 11 amino acids. The V gene lost 4 bases and the J gene lost 7 bases, with 10 bases spanning the gap. In TCRdb, the RT-PCR reads were re-called with MiXCR into one record per CDR3 protein. The table shows more than 850,000 distinct CDR3 sequences, with approximately 19% occurring only once. The sample consisted of blood, either unsorted or a sorted T cell fraction (not recorded which). The receptor was derived from a human donor who was either an allogeneic HSCT recipient or a stem cell or donor lymphocyte infusion donor (not recorded which). It is not recorded whose cells these are; they may come from a transplant donor. The chain combines TRBV20-1 with TRBJ1-1; D remains unclear. DNA of the CDR3: TGCAGTGCTACCGCTCGGGGTGAAGCTTTCTTT. Translated, it gives CSATARGEAFF.